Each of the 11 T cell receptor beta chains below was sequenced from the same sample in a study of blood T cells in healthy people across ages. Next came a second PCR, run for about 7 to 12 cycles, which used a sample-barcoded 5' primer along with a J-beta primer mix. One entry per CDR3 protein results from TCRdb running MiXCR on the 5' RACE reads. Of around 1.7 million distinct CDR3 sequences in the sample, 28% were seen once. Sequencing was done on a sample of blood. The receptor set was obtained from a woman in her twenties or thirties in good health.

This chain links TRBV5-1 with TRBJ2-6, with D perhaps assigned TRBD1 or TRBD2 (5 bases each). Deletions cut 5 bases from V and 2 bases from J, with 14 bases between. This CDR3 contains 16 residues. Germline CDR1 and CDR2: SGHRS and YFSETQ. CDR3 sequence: CASSQGTGAGANVLTF. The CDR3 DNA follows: TGCGCCAGCAGTCAGGGCACCGGGGCTGGGGCCAACGTCCTGACTTTC.

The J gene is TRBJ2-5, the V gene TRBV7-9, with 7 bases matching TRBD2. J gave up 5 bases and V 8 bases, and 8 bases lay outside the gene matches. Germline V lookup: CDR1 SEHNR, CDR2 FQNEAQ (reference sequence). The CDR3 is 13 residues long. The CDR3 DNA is TGTGCCAGCGTCAAGGGAGGGATGGAGACCCAGTACTTC. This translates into CASVKGGMETQYF.

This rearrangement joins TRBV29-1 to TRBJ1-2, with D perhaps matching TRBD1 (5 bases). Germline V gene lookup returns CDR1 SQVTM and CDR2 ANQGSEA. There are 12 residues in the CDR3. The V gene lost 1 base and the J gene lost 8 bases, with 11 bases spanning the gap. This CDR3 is CSVEGLGGGYTF. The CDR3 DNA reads TGCAGCGTTGAAGGCCTCGGGGGAGGCTACACCTTC.

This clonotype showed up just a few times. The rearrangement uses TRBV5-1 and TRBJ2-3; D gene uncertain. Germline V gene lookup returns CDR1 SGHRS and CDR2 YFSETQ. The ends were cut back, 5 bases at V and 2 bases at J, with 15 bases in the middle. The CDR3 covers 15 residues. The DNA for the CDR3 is TGCGCCAGCAGTGATCCGAGTGAAACCACAGATACGCAGTATTTT. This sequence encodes CASSDPSETTDTQYF.

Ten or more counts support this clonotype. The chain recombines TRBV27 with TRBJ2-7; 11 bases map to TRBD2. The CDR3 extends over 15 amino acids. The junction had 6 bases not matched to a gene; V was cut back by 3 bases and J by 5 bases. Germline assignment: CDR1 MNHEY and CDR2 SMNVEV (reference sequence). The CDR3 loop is CASSFTSGSMNEQYF. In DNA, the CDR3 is TGTGCCAGCAGTTTTACTAGCGGGAGTATGAACGAGCAGTACTTC.

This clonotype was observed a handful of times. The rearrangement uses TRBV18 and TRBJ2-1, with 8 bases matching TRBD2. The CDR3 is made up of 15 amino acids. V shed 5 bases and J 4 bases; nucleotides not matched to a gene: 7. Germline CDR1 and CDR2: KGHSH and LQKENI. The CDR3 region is CASSSSGGGYNEQFF. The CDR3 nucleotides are TGTGCCAGCTCATCTTCTGGCGGGGGGTACAATGAGCAGTTCTTC.

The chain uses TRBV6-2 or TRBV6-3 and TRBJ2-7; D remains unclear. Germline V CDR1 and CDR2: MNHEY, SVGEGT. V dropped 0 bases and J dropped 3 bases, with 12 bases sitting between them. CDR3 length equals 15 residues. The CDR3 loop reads CASSYSIQSHYEQYF. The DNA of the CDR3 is TGTGCCAGCAGTTACTCGATTCAATCCCACTACGAGCAGTACTTC.

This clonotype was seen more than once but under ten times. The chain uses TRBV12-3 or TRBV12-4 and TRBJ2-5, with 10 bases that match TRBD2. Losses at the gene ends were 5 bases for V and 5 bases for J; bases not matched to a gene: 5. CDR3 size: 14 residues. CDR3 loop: CASSRNSGRETQYF. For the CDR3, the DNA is TGTGCCAGCAGTAGAAATAGCGGGAGGGAGACCCAGTACTTC.

The CDR3: CASSESLNYGYTF. CDR3 sequence (DNA): TGTGCCAGCAGTGAATCCCTTAACTATGGCTACACCTTC. The chain links TRBV25-1 to TRBJ1-2, with D unresolved. V gave up 1 base and J gave up 1 base, with 4 bases separating them. There are 13 residues in the CDR3. Germline CDR1 and CDR2: MGHDK and SYGVNS.

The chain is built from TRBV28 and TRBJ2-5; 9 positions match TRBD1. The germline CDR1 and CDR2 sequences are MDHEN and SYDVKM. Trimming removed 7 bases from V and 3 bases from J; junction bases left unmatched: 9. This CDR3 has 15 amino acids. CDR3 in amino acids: CASTPWDRAKETQYF. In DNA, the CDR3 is TGTGCCAGCACCCCATGGGACAGGGCAAAAGAGACCCAGTACTTC.

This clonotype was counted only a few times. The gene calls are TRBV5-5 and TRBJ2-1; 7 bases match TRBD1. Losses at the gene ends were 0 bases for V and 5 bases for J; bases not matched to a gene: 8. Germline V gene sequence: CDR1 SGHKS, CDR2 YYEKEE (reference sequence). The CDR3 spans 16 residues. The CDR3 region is CASSLGLVDRNNEQFF. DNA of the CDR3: TGTGCCAGCAGCTTGGGACTCGTGGACAGGAACAATGAGCAGTTCTTC.